This T cell receptor beta chain was identified during a study of T cell repertoires in cytomegalovirus infection. A remark on this clonotype: As yet, its antigen is unknown.

The ends were cut back, 0 bases at V and 1 base at J, with 12 bases in the middle. The CDR3 runs 16 residues. Germline V lookup: CDR1 SEHNR, CDR2 FQNEAQ (reference sequence). Study-wide findings and caveats: CMV carriers with the relevant HLA were identified by cumulative public TCR beta family frequency.

One entry per CDR3 protein, called by TCRdb with MiXCR from the reads. This repertoire shows hundreds of thousands of distinct CDR3 sequences, approximately 32% found once; its top ten account for under 15%. V is TRBV7-9 and J is TRBJ1-1; maybe TRBD1 (6 bases). The sequencing here drew on cultured CD8+ T cells from PBMCs, taken from culture after CMV antigen stimulation. The source is a human donor in good health (CMV status not recorded). Some clones in this sample may be carry-over from other donors' samples. CDR3 region: CASSLAGAGPNTEAFF. In DNA, the CDR3 is TGTGCCAGCAGCTTAGCGGGGGCAGGGCCGAACACTGAAGCTTTCTTT.